Shown below are 21 T cell receptor beta chains from a single sample sequenced in a study of blood T cell repertoires in COVID-19. Clones were sequenced by immunoSEQ multiplex PCR, and TCRdb holds only the in-frame ones, with some missing. The table includes 55,000 to 75,000 clones, more than 75% detected once. The sample was peripheral blood. The receptors were sampled from a man aged 45-60 years with active COVID-19.

This chain joins TRBV2 and TRBJ2-5; D is possibly TRBD2 (7 bases). The CDR3 covers 15 residues. V was trimmed by 5 bases and J by 5 bases, leaving 18 bases between them. Per the germline V gene, CDR1 is SNHLY and CDR2 is FYNNEI. This CDR3 reads CASSPGRGGGETQYF. CDR3 nucleotides: TGTGCCAGCAGTCCTGGACGGGGAGGGGGGGAGACCCAGTACTTC.

V usage is TRBV4-1 and J usage is TRBJ2-3; D uncertain. V lost 4 bases to trimming and J lost 4 bases, with 12 bases between them. CDR1 and CDR2 (germline): MGHRA, YSYEKL. There are 14 residues in the CDR3. CDR3 residues: CASSPFTRADTQYF. The CDR3 nucleotides are TGCGCCAGCAGCCCCTTTACCCGGGCAGATACGCAGTATTTT.

The rearrangement links TRBV10-3 to TRBJ2-3, with 8 bases aligning to TRBD2. The CDR3 is made up of 16 amino acids. With 6 bases clipped from V and 1 base from J, the junction kept 9 bases outside the gene matches. Germline assignment: CDR1 ENHRY and CDR2 SYGVKD. Written as DNA, the CDR3 is TGTGCCATCAGGGACAAGCGGGAGTCGGGCACAGATACGCAGTATTTT. The encoded protein is CAIRDKRESGTDTQYF.

The CDR3 region is CASSRRPLWGGGSTEAFF. For the CDR3, the DNA is TGTGCCAGCAGCCGCCGCCCCCTGTGGGGGGGAGGGAGCACTGAAGCTTTCTTT. The chain couples TRBV28 to TRBJ1-1; tentatively, D is TRBD1 (5 bases). This CDR3 has 18 amino acids. Deletions cut 6 bases from V and 4 bases from J, with 27 bases between. Per germline, CDR1 MDHEN and CDR2 SYDVKM.

The rearrangement uses TRBV4-2 and TRBJ2-7; 12 bases match TRBD2. In germline, CDR1 is LGHNA, CDR2 YNFKEQ. The CDR3 sequence is 16 residues long. V was pared by 0 bases and J by 2 bases, with 2 bases of the junction left unmatched. The CDR3 sequence is CASSQDGLAGTYEQYF. The DNA for the CDR3 is TGTGCCAGCAGCCAAGATGGACTAGCGGGGACCTACGAGCAGTACTTC.

V gene TRBV29-1 combines with J gene TRBJ2-2; the match to TRBD1 covers 10 bases. Germline V gene lookup returns CDR1 SQVTM and CDR2 ANQGSEA. The CDR3 contains 17 residues. V lost 6 bases to trimming and J lost 3 bases; unmatched junction nucleotides: 13. CDR3 sequence reads: CSVVIGGTGAYTGELFF. The CDR3 DNA is TGCAGCGTCGTAATAGGAGGGACAGGGGCCTACACCGGGGAGCTGTTTTTT.

The chain has TRBV7-9 and TRBJ1-2; maybe TRBD1 (6 bases). V was cut by 5 bases and J by 4 bases, with 8 bases left in between. This CDR3 has 12 residues. Germline V gene lookup returns CDR1 SEHNR and CDR2 FQNEAQ (reference sequence). The CDR3 DNA follows: TGTGCCAGCAGCCTGACAGGCTATGGCTACACCTTC. This gives the protein CASSLTGYGYTF.

The CDR3 bases are TGTGCCAGCCGCCCAGAGAGGTCGCATGAAAAACTGTTTTTT. Its translation is CASRPERSHEKLFF. The chain combines TRBV7-2 with TRBJ1-4; D is undetermined. The germline V gene encodes CDR1 SGHTA and CDR2 FQGNSA. This CDR3 region has 14 residues. The V end lost 8 bases, the J end lost 6 bases, and 16 bases lay between the germline ends.

V is TRBV24-1 and J is TRBJ2-5; weak D call: TRBD2 (7 bases). In germline, CDR1 is KGHDR, CDR2 SFDVKD. This CDR3 has 15 amino acids. The germline V and J ends were trimmed by 3 bases and 5 bases, with 15 bases remaining between them. The CDR3 bases are TGTGCCACCAGTGATGGGGGCGGGGGCTTGGAGACCCAGTACTTC. This translates into CATSDGGGGLETQYF.

This sequence joins TRBV12-3 or TRBV12-4 and TRBJ2-1; 7 bases map to TRBD1. The ends lost 5 bases at V and 7 bases at J; junction bases unmatched: 5. This CDR3 has 13 amino acids. The CDR3 is CASSVRDRNEQFF. CDR3 DNA: TGTGCCAGCAGTGTCCGGGACAGAAATGAGCAGTTCTTC.

The chain recombines TRBV27 with TRBJ2-1, with 8 bases aligning to TRBD1. Losses at the gene ends were 6 bases for V and 7 bases for J; bases not matched to a gene: 8. Looked up from germline, CDR1 is MNHEY and CDR2 is SMNVEV (reference sequence). CDR3 length: 14 residues. CDR3 in DNA: TGTGCCAGCAGGCTGACAGGGGCCGGGAATGAGCAGTTCTTC. Protein sequence: CASRLTGAGNEQFF.

The chain links TRBV27 to TRBJ1-6; D might be TRBD1 (6 bases). The CDR3 contains 15 residues. Trimming took 5 bases from V and 7 from J, leaving 15 bases between them. Germline V gene lookup returns CDR1 MNHEY and CDR2 SMNVEV (reference sequence). Written as DNA, the CDR3 is TGTGCCAGCAGTCAAAGGACAGCGCAGAATTCACCCCTCCACTTT. Translating it yields CASSQRTAQNSPLHF.

The genes are TRBV28 and TRBJ2-7; TRBD1 matches 9 bases. J gave up 6 bases and V 2 bases, and 8 bases lay outside the gene matches. CDR1 MDHEN and CDR2 SYDVKM come from the germline V gene. CDR3 length equals 15 residues. CDR3 sequence: CASSLRLGQGSEQYF. The CDR3 coding sequence is TGTGCCAGCAGTTTACGCCTCGGACAGGGGTCCGAGCAGTACTTC.

This chain uses TRBV18 with TRBJ1-3; 10 bases fit TRBD1. Losses at the gene ends were 5 bases for V and 2 bases for J; bases not matched to a gene: 3. CDR1 and CDR2 (germline): KGHSH, LQKENI. The CDR3 is made up of 15 amino acids. Here the CDR3 reads CASSIGQGAGNTIYF. The CDR3 DNA sequence: TGTGCCAGCTCAATCGGACAGGGGGCTGGAAACACCATATATTTT.

The CDR3 bases are TGTGCCAGCAGCTTCACTAGCGGGAGGGCAAACGGGGAGCTGTTTTTT. Its protein product is CASSFTSGRANGELFF. The chain couples TRBV5-8 to TRBJ2-2, with 13 bases identical to TRBD2. The V gene end was trimmed by 2 bases and the J gene end by 7 bases; junction bases not matched to a gene: 5. Germline V gene lookup returns CDR1 SGHTS and CDR2 YDEGEE. The CDR3 sequence is 16 residues long.

This clone was seen a single time. The CDR3 loop reads CASSMLLEGAGQPQHF. The CDR3, as DNA: TGTGCCAGCAGCATGCTATTGGAGGGGGCGGGGCAGCCCCAGCATTTT. The chain recombines TRBV7-8 with TRBJ1-5, with 7 nucleotides matching TRBD1. The germline CDR1 and CDR2 sequences are SGHVS and FQNEAQ. The V gene end was trimmed by 5 bases and the J gene end by 7 bases; junction bases not matched to a gene: 14. The CDR3 loop spans 16 amino acids.

This clone was detected once. The genes are TRBV5-1 and TRBJ1-1; no clear D gene. V gave up 4 bases and J gave up 5 bases, with 15 bases separating them. Germline CDR1 and CDR2: SGHRS and YFSETQ. There are 14 residues in the CDR3. Here the CDR3 DNA reads TGCGCCAGCAGCACTCGTGAGGGAGGAACTGAAGCTTTCTTT. It encodes CASSTREGGTEAFF.

The rearrangement links TRBV7-3 to TRBJ1-5; 7 bases are a match to TRBD1. This CDR3 spans 15 amino acids. V shed 2 bases, J shed 5 bases, and the junction held 6 bases outside the gene matches. The germline V gene has CDR1 SGHTA and CDR2 FQGTGA. CDR3 sequence reads: CASSLGGTVDQPQHF. The DNA for the CDR3 is TGTGCCAGCAGCTTAGGGGGGACAGTTGATCAGCCCCAGCATTTT.

This chain links TRBV18 with TRBJ1-3, with 8 bases identical to TRBD1. Germline-derived CDR1 and CDR2 are KGHSH and LQKENI. The CDR3 consists of 16 residues. J gave up 2 bases and V 0 bases, and 3 bases lay outside the gene matches. CDR3 in amino acids: CASSPPDRVTGNTIYF. The CDR3 DNA follows: TGTGCCAGCTCACCACCGGACAGGGTCACTGGAAACACCATATATTTT.

The chain recombines TRBV4-2 with TRBJ2-3; weak D call: TRBD1 (6 bases). The V and J ends lost 4 bases and 2 bases respectively, with 13 bases between them. The germline gives CDR1 LGHNA, CDR2 YNFKEQ. CDR3 size: 15 residues. Written as DNA, the CDR3 is TGTGCCAGCAGCCGATCAGGGGCCTCCACAGATACGCAGTATTTT. Its protein is CASSRSGASTDTQYF.

The V and J genes are TRBV30 and TRBJ1-6, with 8 bases fitting TRBD1. V was pared by 2 bases and J by 10 bases, with 13 bases of the junction left unmatched. The CDR3 has 16 amino acids. CDR1 GTSNPN and CDR2 SVGIG come from the germline V gene (reference sequence). CDR3 coding DNA: TGTGCCTGGAGTTTTTCCCCTGGACAGGGAAAATCACCCCTCCACTTT. Translation gives CAWSFSPGQGKSPLHF.